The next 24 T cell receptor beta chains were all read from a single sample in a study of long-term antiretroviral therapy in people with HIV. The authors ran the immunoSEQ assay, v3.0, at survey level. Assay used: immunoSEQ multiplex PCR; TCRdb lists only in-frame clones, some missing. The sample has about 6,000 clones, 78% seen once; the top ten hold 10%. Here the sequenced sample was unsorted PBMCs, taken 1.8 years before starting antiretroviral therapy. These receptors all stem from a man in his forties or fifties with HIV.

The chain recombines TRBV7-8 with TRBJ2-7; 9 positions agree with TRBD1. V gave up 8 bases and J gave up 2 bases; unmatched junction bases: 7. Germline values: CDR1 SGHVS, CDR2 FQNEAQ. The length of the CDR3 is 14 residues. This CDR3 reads CASQRTGATYEQYF. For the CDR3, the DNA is TGTGCCAGCCAGCGGACAGGGGCTACCTACGAGCAGTACTTC.

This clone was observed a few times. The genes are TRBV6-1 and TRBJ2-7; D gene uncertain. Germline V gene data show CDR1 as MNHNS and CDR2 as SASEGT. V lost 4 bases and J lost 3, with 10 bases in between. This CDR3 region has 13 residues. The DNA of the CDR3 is TGTGCCAGCAGTGTTGGCAGCAACTACGAGCAGTACTTC. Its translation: CASSVGSNYEQYF.

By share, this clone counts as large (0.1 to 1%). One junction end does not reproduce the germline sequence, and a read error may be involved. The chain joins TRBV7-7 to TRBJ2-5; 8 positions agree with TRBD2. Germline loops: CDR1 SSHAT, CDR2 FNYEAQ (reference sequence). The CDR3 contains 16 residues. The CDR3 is CASSLRPSGHGGTQYF. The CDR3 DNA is TGTGCTAGCAGCTTAAGGCCTAGCGGGCATGGGGGGACCCAGTACTTC.

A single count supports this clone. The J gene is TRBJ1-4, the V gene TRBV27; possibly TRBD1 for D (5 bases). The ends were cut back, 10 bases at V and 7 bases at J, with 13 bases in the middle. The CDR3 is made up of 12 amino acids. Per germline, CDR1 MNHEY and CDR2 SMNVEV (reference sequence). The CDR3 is CATGAGTEKLFF. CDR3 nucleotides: TGTGCCACCGGGGCGGGGACTGAAAAACTGTTTTTT.

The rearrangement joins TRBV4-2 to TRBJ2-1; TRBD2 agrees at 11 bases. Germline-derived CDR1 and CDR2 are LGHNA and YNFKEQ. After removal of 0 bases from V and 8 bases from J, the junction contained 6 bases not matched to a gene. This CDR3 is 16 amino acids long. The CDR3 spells CASSQDLGLAADEQFF. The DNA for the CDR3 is TGTGCCAGCAGCCAAGATCTGGGACTAGCGGCAGATGAGCAGTTCTTC.

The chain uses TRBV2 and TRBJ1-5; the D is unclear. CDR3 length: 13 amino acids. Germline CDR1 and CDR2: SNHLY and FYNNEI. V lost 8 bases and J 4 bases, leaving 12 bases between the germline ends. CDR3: CASGRLQNQPQHF. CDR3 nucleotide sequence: TGTGCCAGCGGGCGTCTCCAAAATCAGCCCCAGCATTTT.

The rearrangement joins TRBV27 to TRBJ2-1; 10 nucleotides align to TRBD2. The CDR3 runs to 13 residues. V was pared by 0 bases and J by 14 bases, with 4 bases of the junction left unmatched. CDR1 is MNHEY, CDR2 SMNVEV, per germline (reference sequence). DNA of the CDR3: TGTGCCAGCAGTTTATCGTCCCTAGCGGGAGAGTTCTTC. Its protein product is CASSLSSLAGEFF.

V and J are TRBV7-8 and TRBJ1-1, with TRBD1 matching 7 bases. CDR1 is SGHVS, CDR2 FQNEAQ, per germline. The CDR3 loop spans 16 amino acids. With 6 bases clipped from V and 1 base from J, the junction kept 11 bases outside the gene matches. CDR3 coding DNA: TGTGCCAGCAGGCCGGGGAGGGGGCTTCAGAACACTGAAGCTTTCTTT. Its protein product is CASRPGRGLQNTEAFF.

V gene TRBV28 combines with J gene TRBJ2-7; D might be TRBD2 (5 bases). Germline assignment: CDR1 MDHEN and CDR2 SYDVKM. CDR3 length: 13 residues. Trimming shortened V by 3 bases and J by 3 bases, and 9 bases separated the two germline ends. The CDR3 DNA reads TGTGCCAGCAGTTTGGCCGGACTCTACGAGCAGTACTTC. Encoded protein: CASSLAGLYEQYF.

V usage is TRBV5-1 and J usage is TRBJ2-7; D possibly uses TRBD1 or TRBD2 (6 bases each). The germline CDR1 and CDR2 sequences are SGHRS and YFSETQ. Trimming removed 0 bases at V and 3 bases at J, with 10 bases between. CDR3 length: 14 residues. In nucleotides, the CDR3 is TGCGCCAGCAGCTTGGGTGGGGGGCTCTACGAGCAGTACTTC. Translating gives CASSLGGGLYEQYF.

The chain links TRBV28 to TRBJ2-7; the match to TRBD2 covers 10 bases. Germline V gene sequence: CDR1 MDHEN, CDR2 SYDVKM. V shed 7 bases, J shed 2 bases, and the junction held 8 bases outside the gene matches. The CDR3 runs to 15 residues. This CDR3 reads CASTLTSGVPYEQYF. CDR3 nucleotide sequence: TGTGCCAGCACCCTCACTAGCGGGGTTCCCTACGAGCAGTACTTC.

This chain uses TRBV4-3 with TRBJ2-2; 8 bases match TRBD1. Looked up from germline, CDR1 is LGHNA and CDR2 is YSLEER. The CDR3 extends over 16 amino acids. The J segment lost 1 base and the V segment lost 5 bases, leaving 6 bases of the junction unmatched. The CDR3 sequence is CASSYAGTGNTGELFF. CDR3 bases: TGCGCCAGCAGCTACGCCGGGACAGGGAACACCGGGGAGCTGTTTTTT.

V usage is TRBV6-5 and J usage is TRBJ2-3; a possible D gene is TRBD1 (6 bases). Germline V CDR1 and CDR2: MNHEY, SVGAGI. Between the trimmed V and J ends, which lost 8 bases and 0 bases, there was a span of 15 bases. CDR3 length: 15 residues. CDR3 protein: CASRRGTTSTDTQYF. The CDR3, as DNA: TGTGCCAGCCGCCGTGGGACAACTAGCACAGATACGCAGTATTTT.

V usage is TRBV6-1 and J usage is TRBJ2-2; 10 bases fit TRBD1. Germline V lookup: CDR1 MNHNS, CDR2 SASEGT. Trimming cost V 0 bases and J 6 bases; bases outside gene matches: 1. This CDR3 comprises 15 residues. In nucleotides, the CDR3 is TGTGCCAGCAGTGAAGCGGACAGGGGGTCCGGGGAGCTGTTTTTT. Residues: CASSEADRGSGELFF.

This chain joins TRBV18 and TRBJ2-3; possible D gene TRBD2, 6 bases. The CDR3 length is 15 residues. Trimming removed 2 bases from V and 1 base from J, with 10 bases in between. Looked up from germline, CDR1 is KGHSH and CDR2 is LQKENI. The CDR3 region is CASSPGSSGTDTQYF. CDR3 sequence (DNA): TGTGCCAGCTCACCAGGATCTAGCGGCACAGATACGCAGTATTTT.

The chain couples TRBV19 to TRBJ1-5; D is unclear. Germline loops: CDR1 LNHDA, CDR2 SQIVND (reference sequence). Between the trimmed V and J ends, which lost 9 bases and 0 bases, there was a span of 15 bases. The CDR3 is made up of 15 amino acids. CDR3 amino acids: CASRTTDYSNQPQHF. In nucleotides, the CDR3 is TGTGCCAGCCGGACGACGGATTATAGCAATCAGCCCCAGCATTTT.

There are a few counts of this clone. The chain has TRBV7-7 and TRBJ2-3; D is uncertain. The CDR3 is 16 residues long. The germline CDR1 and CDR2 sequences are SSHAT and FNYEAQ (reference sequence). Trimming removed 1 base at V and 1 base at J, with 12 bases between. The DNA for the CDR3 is TGTGCCAGCAGCTTAGGAATGTACCGGGGCACAGATACGCAGTATTTT. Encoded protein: CASSLGMYRGTDTQYF.

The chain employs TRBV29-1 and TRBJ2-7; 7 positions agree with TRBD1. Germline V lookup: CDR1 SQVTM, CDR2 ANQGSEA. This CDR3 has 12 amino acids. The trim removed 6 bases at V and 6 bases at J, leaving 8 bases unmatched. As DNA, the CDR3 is TGCAGCGTCCGGGACAGCCCCACCGAGCAGTACTTC. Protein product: CSVRDSPTEQYF.

In DNA form, the CDR3 reads TGTGCCACTGCCGGGACTAGCGGGTGGGATGAGCAGTTCTTC. It is translated as CATAGTSGWDEQFF. V is TRBV19 and J is TRBJ2-1; TRBD2 matches 12 bases. V lost 10 bases to trimming and J lost 8 bases; unmatched junction nucleotides: 9. Germline-derived CDR1 and CDR2 are LNHDA and SQIVND (reference sequence). The CDR3 is 14 residues long. The complete variable domain, with remaining parts taken from reference TRBV19 and TRBJ2-1, reads DGGITQSPKYLFRKEGQNVTLSCEQNLNHDAMYWYRQDPGQGLRLIYYSQIVNDFQKGDIAEGYSVSREKKESFPLTVTSAQKNPTAFYLCATAGTSGWDEQFFGPGTRLTVL.

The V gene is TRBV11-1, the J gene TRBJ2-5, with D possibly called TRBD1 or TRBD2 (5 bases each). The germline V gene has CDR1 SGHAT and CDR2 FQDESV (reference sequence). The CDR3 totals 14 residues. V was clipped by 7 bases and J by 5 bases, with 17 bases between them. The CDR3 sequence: CASTPLSGLETQYF. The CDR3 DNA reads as TGTGCCAGCACCCCCCTTTCGGGGCTGGAGACCCAGTACTTC.

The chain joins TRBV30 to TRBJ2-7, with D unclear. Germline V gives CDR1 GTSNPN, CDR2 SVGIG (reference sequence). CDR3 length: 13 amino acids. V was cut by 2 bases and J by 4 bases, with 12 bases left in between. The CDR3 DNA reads TGTGCCTGGAGTAGCAGTGGTCCATACGAGCAGTACTTC. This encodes CAWSSSGPYEQYF. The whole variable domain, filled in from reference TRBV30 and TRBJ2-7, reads SQTIHQWPATLVQPVGSPLSLECTVEGTSNPNLYWYRQAAGRGLQLLFYSVGIGQISSEVPQNLSASRPQDRQFILSSKKLLLSDSGFYLCAWSSSGPYEQYFGPGTRLTVT.

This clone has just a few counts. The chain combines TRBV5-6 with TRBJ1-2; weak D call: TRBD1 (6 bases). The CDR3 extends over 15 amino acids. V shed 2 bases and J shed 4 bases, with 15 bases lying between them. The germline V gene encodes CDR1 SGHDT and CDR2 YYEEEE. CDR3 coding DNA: TGTGCCAGCAGCTTCTGGACAGACCGTTTCTATGGCTACACCTTC. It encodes CASSFWTDRFYGYTF.

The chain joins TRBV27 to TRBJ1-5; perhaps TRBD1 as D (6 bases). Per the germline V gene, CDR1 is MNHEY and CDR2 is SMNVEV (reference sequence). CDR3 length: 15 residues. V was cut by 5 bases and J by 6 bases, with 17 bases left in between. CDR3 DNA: TGTGCCAGCAGTACAACAGGGTATGTTGTTCAGCCCCAGCATTTT. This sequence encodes CASSTTGYVVQPQHF.

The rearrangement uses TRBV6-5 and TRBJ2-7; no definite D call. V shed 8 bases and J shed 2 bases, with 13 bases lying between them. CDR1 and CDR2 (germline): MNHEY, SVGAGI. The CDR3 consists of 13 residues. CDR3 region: CASRAWATYEQYF. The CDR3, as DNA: TGTGCCAGCCGAGCCTGGGCGACCTACGAGCAGTACTTC.